In its sample, the clone carrying this TCR beta chain was seen a few times. V lost 1 base and J lost 6; bases outside the gene matches: 3. Germline values: CDR1 SGHNT, CDR2 YYREEE (reference sequence). The CDR3 is 13 amino acids. This specimen comes from a study of control samples from healthy donors and cancer patients. The table came from immunoSEQ multiplex PCR; TCRdb's copy has only in-frame clones and leaves some out. The sample has 130,000 or so clones, roughly 94% seen once; the top ten hold 14%. Sequenced: PBMCs. This sequence joins TRBV5-4 and TRBJ1-2; 7 nucleotides match TRBD1. The source is a man aged 60 to 75 with colorectal cancer. In nucleotides, the CDR3 is TGTGCCAGCAGCTTGCCCACAGGGGATGGCTACACCTTC. This encodes CASSLPTGDGYTF. Full variable domain (rest looked up from reference TRBV5-4 and TRBJ1-2): ETGVTQSPTHLIKTRGQQVTLRCSSQSGHNTVSWYQQALGQGPQFIFQYYREEENGRGNFPPRFSGLQFPNYSSELNVNALELDDSALYLCASSLPTGDGYTFGSGTRLTVV.